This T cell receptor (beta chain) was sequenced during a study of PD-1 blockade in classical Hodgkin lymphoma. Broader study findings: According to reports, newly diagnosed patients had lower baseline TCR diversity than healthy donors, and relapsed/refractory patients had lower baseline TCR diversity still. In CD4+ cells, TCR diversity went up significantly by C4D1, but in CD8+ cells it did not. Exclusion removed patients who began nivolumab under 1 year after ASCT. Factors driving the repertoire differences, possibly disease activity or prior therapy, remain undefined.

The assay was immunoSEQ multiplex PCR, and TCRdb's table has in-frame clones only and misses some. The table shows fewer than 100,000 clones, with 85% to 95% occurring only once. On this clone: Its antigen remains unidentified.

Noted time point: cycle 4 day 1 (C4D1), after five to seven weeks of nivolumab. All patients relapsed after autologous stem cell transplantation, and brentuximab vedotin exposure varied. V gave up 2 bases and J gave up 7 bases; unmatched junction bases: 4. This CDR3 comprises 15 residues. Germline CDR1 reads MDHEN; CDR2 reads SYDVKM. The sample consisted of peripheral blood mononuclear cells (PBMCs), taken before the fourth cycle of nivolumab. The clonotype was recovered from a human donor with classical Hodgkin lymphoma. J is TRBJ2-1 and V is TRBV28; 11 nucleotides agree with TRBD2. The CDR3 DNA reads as TGTGCCAGCAGTTTAGGTAGCGGGAGGGCAAATGAGCAGTTCTTC. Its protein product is CASSLGSGRANEQFF.